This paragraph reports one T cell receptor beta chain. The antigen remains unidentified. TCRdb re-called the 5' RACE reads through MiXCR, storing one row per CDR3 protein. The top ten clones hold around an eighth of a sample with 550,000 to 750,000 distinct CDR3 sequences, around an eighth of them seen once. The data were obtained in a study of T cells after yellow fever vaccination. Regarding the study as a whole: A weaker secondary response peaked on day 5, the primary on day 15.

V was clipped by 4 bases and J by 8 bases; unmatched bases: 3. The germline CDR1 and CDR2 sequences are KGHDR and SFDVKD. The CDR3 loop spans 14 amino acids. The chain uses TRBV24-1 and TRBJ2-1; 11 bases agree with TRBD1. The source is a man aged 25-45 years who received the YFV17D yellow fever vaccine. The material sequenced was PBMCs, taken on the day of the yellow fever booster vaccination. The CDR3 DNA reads TGTGCCACCAGTGACCGGACAGGGGGCGATGAGCAGTTCTTC. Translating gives CATSDRTGGDEQFF.